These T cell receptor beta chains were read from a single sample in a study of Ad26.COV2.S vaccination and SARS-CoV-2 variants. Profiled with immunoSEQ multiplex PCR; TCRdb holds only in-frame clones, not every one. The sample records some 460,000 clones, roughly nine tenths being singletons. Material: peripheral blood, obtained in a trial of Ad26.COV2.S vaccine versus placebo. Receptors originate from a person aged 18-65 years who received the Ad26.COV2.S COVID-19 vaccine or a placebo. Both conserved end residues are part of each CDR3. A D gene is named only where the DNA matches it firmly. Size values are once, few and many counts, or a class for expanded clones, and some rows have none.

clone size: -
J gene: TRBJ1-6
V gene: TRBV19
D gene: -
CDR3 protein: CATLPTGNYNSPLHF
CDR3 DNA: TGTGCCACACTACCCACAGGGAACTATAATTCACCCCTCCACTTT

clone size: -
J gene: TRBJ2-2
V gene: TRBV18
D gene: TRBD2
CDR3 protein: CASSPGTSGITGELFF
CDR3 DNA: TGTGCCAGCTCACCCGGGACTAGCGGGATCACCGGGGAGCTGTTTTTT

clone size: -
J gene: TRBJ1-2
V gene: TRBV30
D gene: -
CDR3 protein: CAWSVSGGYTF
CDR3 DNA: TGTGCCTGGAGTGTTAGTGGAGGCTACACCTTC

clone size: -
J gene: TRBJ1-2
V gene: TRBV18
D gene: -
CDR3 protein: CASSSVAAAFEDGYTF
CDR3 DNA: TGTGCCAGCTCCTCCGTGGCGGCCGCATTTGAGGATGGCTACACCTTC

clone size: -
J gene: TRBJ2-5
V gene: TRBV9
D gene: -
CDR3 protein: CASSRSGLSETQYF
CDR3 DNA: TGTGCCAGCAGCCGGTCGGGGCTGTCAGAGACCCAGTACTTC

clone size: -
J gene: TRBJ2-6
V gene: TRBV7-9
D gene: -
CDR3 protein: CASSIDGRSGANVLTF
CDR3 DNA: TGTGCCAGCAGCATCGACGGGCGCTCTGGGGCCAACGTCCTGACTTTC

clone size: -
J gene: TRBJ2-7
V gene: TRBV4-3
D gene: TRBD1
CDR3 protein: CASSQEPQGAGYEQYF
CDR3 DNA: TGCGCCAGCAGCCAAGAGCCGCAGGGGGCGGGCTACGAGCAGTACTTC

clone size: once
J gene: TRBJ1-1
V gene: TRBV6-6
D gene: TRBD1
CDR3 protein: CASSTTGDAFF
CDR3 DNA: TGTGCCAGCAGTACCACAGGGGACGCTTTCTTT

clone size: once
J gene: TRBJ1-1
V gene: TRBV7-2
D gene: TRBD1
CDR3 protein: CASSFVGSGQGGAFF
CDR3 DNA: TGTGCCAGCAGCTTCGTCGGGTCGGGACAGGGTGGAGCTTTCTTT

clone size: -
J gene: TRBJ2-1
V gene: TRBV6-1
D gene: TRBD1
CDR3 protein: CASSEALTGAMYNEQFF
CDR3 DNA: TGTGCCAGCAGTGAAGCGTTAACAGGGGCGATGTACAATGAGCAGTTCTTC

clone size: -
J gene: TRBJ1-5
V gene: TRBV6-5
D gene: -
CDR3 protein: CASSLDGSYQPQHF
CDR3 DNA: TGTGCCAGCAGTCTGGACGGTTCTTATCAGCCCCAGCATTTT

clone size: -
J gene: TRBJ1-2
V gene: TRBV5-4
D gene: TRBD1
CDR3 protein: CASSQVVWQGAHYGYTF
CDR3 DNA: TGTGCCAGCAGCCAAGTTGTCTGGCAGGGGGCCCACTATGGCTACACCTTC

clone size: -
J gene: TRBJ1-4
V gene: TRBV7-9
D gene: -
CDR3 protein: CASSVSGTVEKLFF
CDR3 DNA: TGTGCCAGCAGCGTATCCGGGACGGTTGAAAAACTGTTTTTT

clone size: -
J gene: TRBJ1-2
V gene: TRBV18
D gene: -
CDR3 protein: CASSRTEEYGYTF
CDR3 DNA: TGTGCCAGCTCACGGACAGAAGAATATGGCTACACCTTC

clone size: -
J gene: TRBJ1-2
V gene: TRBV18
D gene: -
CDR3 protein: CASSLGYYGYTF
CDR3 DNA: TGTGCCAGCTCACTGGGGTACTATGGCTACACCTTC

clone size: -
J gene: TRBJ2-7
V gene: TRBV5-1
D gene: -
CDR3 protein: CASSYSFEVNEQYF
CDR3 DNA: TGCGCCAGCAGCTACAGTTTCGAGGTTAACGAGCAGTACTTC

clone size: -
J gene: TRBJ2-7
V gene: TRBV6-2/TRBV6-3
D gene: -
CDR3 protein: CASSSHRGAFYEQYF
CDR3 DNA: TGTGCCAGCAGTTCCCATAGAGGGGCCTTCTACGAGCAGTACTTC

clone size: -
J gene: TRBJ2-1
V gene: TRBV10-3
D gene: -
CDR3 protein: CAISEERGSTYNEQFF
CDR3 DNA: TGTGCCATCAGCGAGGAAAGGGGCAGCACCTACAATGAGCAGTTCTTC

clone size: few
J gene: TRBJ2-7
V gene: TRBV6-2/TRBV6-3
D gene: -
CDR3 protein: CASSYSDTYEQYF
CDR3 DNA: TGTGCCAGCAGTTACTCGGACACCTACGAGCAGTACTTC

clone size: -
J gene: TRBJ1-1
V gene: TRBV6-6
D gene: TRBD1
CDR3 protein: CASSRDRPGPNTEAFF
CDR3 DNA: TGTGCCAGCAGCAGGGACAGGCCCGGGCCAAACACTGAAGCTTTCTTT

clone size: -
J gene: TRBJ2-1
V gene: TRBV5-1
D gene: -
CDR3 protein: CASSPYLLAMSYNEQFF
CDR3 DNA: TGCGCCAGCAGCCCCTACCTACTAGCAATGAGCTACAATGAGCAGTTCTTC

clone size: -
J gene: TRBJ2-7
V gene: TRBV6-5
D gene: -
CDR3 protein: CASTPRGISSYEQYF
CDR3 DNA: TGTGCCAGCACGCCCCGGGGAATTAGCTCCTACGAGCAGTACTTC

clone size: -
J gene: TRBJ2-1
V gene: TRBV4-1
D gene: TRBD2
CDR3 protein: CASSQDRGTSGSSYNEQFF
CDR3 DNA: TGCGCCAGCAGCCAAGATCGGGGGACTAGCGGGAGTTCCTACAATGAGCAGTTCTTC

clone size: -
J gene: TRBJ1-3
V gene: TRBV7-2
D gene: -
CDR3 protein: CASSLVRKTGNTIYF
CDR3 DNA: TGTGCCAGCAGCTTAGTCAGAAAGACTGGAAACACCATATATTTT

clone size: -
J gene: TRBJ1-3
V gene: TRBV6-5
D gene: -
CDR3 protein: CASRRTAGNTIYF
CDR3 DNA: TGTGCCAGCAGACGGACGGCTGGAAACACCATATATTTT

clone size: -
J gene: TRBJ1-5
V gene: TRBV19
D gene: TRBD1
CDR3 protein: CASSRSQGAHQPQHF
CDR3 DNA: TGTGCCAGTAGTAGATCGCAGGGGGCCCATCAGCCCCAGCATTTT